This T cell receptor (beta chain) came from a study of Ad26.COV2.S vaccination and SARS-CoV-2 variants. The repertoire was sequenced with immunoSEQ multiplex PCR; TCRdb's copy has only in-frame clones and lacks some. In the table there are 350,000 to 450,000 clones, about 92% of which are singletons. This clone was seen more than once but under ten times. V shed 5 bases and J 1 base; nucleotides not matched to a gene: 0. Germline CDR1 and CDR2: SGHVS and FQNEAQ. The CDR3 has 15 residues. The receptor was isolated from a human donor who had recovered from COVID-19. The material sequenced was peripheral blood, taken after recovery from COVID-19. The gene calls are TRBV7-8 and TRBJ2-3; the match to TRBD2 covers 13 bases. CDR3: CASSGLAGGTDTQYF. CDR3 nucleotide sequence: TGTGCCAGCAGCGGACTAGCGGGGGGCACAGATACGCAGTATTTT.